Shown below are 28 T cell receptor beta chains from a single sample sequenced in a study of blood T cell repertoires in COVID-19. Measured with immunoSEQ multiplex PCR; TCRdb has only the in-frame clones, and not every one. The sample holds roughly 150,000 clones, over 70% seen once. Sequenced: peripheral blood. The receptors here all came from a human donor in a cohort sampled during active COVID-19.

This chain uses TRBV11-3 with TRBJ2-2; D not certain. Per germline, CDR1 SGHNT and CDR2 YENEEA. With 1 base removed from V and 8 bases from J, the gap between germline ends came to 11 bases. The CDR3 has 14 amino acids. CDR3 sequence (DNA): TGTGCCAGCAGCTTAGTGGGCACCGCAGGGGAGCTGTTTTTT. Translating it yields CASSLVGTAGELFF.

This chain links TRBV7-2 with TRBJ2-1, with unresolved D. V was pared by 1 base and J by 10 bases, with 8 bases between. Looked up from germline, CDR1 is SGHTA and CDR2 is FQGNSA. The CDR3 contains 12 residues. The CDR3 reads CASSLDTLEQFF. The CDR3 nucleotides read TGTGCCAGCAGCTTAGACACGCTCGAGCAGTTCTTC.

This clone was recorded only once. J is TRBJ2-2 and V is TRBV9, with 9 bases that match TRBD2. Germline-derived CDR1 and CDR2 are SGDLS and YYNGEE. The CDR3 extends over 19 amino acids. The V segment lost 0 bases and the J segment 1 base; nucleotides outside the gene matches: 10. The CDR3 here is CASSVGLSGGRKNTGELFF. The CDR3 DNA follows: TGTGCCAGCAGCGTAGGCCTTAGCGGGGGACGAAAGAACACCGGGGAGCTGTTTTTT.

This clone appeared a single time. The gene calls are TRBV5-1 and TRBJ2-1, with D possibly matching TRBD1 (5 bases). With 0 bases removed from V and 9 bases from J, the gap between germline ends came to 10 bases. This CDR3 has 13 amino acids. The germline gives CDR1 SGHRS, CDR2 YFSETQ. For the CDR3, the DNA is TGCGCCAGCAGCTTGGGGGGCATGACTGAGCAGTTCTTC. Amino acids: CASSLGGMTEQFF.

This clone showed up just a few times. This chain joins TRBV5-1 and TRBJ2-7; no clear D gene. Germline V gives CDR1 SGHRS, CDR2 YFSETQ. This CDR3 contains 14 residues. V lost 7 bases and J lost 0, with 14 bases in between. CDR3 residues: CASGRVPSSYEQYF. CDR3 coding DNA: TGCGCCAGCGGCCGGGTTCCGAGCTCCTACGAGCAGTACTTC. The full variable domain, its missing parts supplied by reference TRBV5-1 and TRBJ2-7, is KAGVTQTPRYLIKTRGQQVTLSCSPISGHRSVSWYQQTPGQGLQFLFEYFSETQRNKGNFPGRFSGRQFSNSRSEMNVSTLELGDSALYLCASGRVPSSYEQYFGPGTRLTVT.

This clone has a single count. This chain links TRBV9 with TRBJ2-5, with 9 bases identical to TRBD2. Germline values: CDR1 SGDLS, CDR2 YYNGEE. The CDR3 has 15 residues. V was clipped by 1 base and J by 6 bases; unmatched bases: 7. The CDR3 DNA reads TGTGCCAGCAGCGTAAATAGCGGGAGACAAAAGACCCAGTACTTC. Its translation is CASSVNSGRQKTQYF.

As to this clone: This same CDR3 is encoded by further DNA sequences in the sample. The chain carries TRBV14 and TRBJ1-1; 8 bases fit TRBD1. The junction had 1 base not matched to a gene; V was cut back by 4 bases and J by 3 bases. The CDR3 consists of 13 residues. Germline V lookup: CDR1 SGHDN, CDR2 FVKESK. The CDR3 DNA follows: TGTGCCAGCAGCCTGACAGGGGACACTGAAGCTTTCTTT. Its translation is CASSLTGDTEAFF.

V gene TRBV6-4 combines with J gene TRBJ1-6; 9 nucleotides match TRBD1. This CDR3 has 15 residues. The trim removed 6 bases at V and 7 bases at J, leaving 7 bases unmatched. Per the germline V gene, CDR1 is MRHNA and CDR2 is SNTAGT. Here the CDR3 DNA reads TGTGCCAGCAGACCAACGGGACAGGGAAATTCACCCCTCCACTTT. Amino acid sequence: CASRPTGQGNSPLHF.

The chain has TRBV7-2 and TRBJ2-3, with 7 bases that match TRBD1. The germline gives CDR1 SGHTA, CDR2 FQGNSA. V gave up 4 bases and J gave up 5 bases; unmatched junction bases: 6. The CDR3 spans 14 residues. CDR3 loop: CASSWKTGVDTQYF. The CDR3, as DNA: TGTGCCAGCAGCTGGAAAACAGGGGTAGATACGCAGTATTTT.

The chain uses TRBV11-1 and TRBJ2-1, with unresolved D. Germline V lookup: CDR1 SGHAT, CDR2 FQDESV (reference sequence). The CDR3 extends over 14 amino acids. Trimming removed 1 base from V and 2 bases from J, with 6 bases in between. The CDR3 DNA reads as TGTGCCAGCAGCTTAGACAGTGCCTACAATGAGCAGTTCTTC. The encoded protein is CASSLDSAYNEQFF.

The chain employs TRBV29-1 and TRBJ2-4; 9 nucleotides match TRBD1. Germline V CDR1 and CDR2: SQVTM, ANQGSEA. J was trimmed by 9 bases and V by 1 base; bases with no gene match: 7. This CDR3 is built from 14 residues. CDR3 in amino acids: CSVEADRGGSIQYF. The CDR3 nucleotides read TGCAGCGTTGAAGCGGACAGGGGAGGTAGCATTCAGTACTTC.

The J gene is TRBJ2-1, the V gene TRBV5-1; D might be TRBD2 (5 bases). CDR1 and CDR2 (germline): SGHRS, YFSETQ. This CDR3 has 12 amino acids. V gave up 3 bases and J gave up 8 bases, with 9 bases separating them. CDR3 nucleotide sequence: TGCGCCAGCAGCTCAACTAGATATGAGCAGTTCTTC. This encodes CASSSTRYEQFF.

The rearrangement joins TRBV5-1 to TRBJ2-5; D ambiguous. The V end was cut by 0 bases, the J end by 1 base, with 4 bases between. The CDR3 consists of 13 residues. Germline CDR1 reads SGHRS; CDR2 reads YFSETQ. This CDR3 reads CASSLASQETQYF. In nucleotides, the CDR3 is TGCGCCAGCAGCTTGGCCTCCCAAGAGACCCAGTACTTC.

CDR3: CASSSFPRGGASKETQYF. DNA for the CDR3: TGTGCCAGCAGCTCCTTTCCCCGGGGGGGCGCAAGCAAGGAGACCCAGTACTTC. The rearrangement links TRBV7-2 to TRBJ2-5; 8 bases match TRBD2. Germline CDR1 reads SGHTA; CDR2 reads FQGNSA. Trimming took 4 bases from V and 5 from J; bases not matched to a gene: 18. The CDR3 consists of 18 residues.

This clone is a singleton in its sample. This chain connects TRBV6-5 to TRBJ1-6, with 8 bases that match TRBD1. CDR1 is MNHEY, CDR2 SVGAGI, per germline. V was clipped by 5 bases and J by 14 bases; unmatched bases: 8. This CDR3 spans 13 amino acids. The CDR3 is CASSQRTGRSLHF. The CDR3 DNA sequence: TGTGCCAGCAGTCAGAGGACAGGGCGGTCCCTCCACTTT.

This chain joins TRBV19 and TRBJ1-1; TRBD1 might be the D (6 bases). The germline V and J ends were trimmed by 1 base and 2 bases, with 11 bases remaining between them. The length of the CDR3 is 15 residues. Germline V lookup: CDR1 LNHDA, CDR2 SQIVND (reference sequence). The CDR3 DNA sequence: TGTGCCAGTAGTATAGGTGGGACACAAAACACTGAAGCTTTCTTT. Its translation: CASSIGGTQNTEAFF.

This chain connects TRBV11-2 to TRBJ2-5; TRBD1 aligns across 9 bases. Per the germline V gene, CDR1 is SGHAT and CDR2 is FQNNGV. Trimming cost V 5 bases and J 5 bases; bases outside gene matches: 9. CDR3 length: 15 amino acids. CDR3 in DNA: TGTGCCAGCAGCAAGCGGACAGGGGAGGAGGAGACCCAGTACTTC. Amino acid sequence: CASSKRTGEEETQYF.

This clone was observed a single time. The V and J genes are TRBV10-3 and TRBJ1-6, with 8 bases aligning to TRBD1. The V gene end was trimmed by 7 bases and the J gene end by 8 bases; junction bases not matched to a gene: 13. This CDR3 is 16 amino acids long. Germline-derived CDR1 and CDR2 are ENHRY and SYGVKD. CDR3 protein: CAIKGGTGGAYSPLHF. DNA for the CDR3: TGTGCCATCAAGGGGGGGACAGGCGGTGCATATTCACCCCTCCACTTT.

This chain links TRBV5-4 with TRBJ1-1, with D possibly being TRBD1 (5 bases). V lost 4 bases and J lost 1, with 11 bases in between. This CDR3 is 14 amino acids long. Per germline, CDR1 SGHNT and CDR2 YYREEE (reference sequence). In nucleotides, the CDR3 is TGTGCCAGCAGCCCCTGGACACCGAACACTGAAGCTTTCTTT. It encodes CASSPWTPNTEAFF. Full variable domain (outside the CDR3, taken from reference TRBV5-4 and TRBJ1-1): ETGVTQSPTHLIKTRGQQVTLRCSSQSGHNTVSWYQQALGQGPQFIFQYYREEENGRGNFPPRFSGLQFPNYSSELNVNALELDDSALYLCASSPWTPNTEAFFGQGTRLTVV.

This chain connects TRBV9 to TRBJ2-3; possible D gene TRBD2, 6 bases. Germline V gives CDR1 SGDLS, CDR2 YYNGEE. Between the trimmed V and J ends, which lost 4 bases and 3 bases, there was a span of 9 bases. The CDR3 is made up of 13 amino acids. The CDR3 here is CASSRDLTDTQYF. CDR3 bases: TGTGCCAGCAGCCGGGACTTAACAGATACGCAGTATTTT. Looking up the rest from reference TRBV9 and TRBJ2-3 gives the full variable domain: DSGVTQTPKHLITATGQRVTLRCSPRSGDLSVYWYQQSLDQGLQFLIQYYNGEERAKGNILERFSAQQFPDLHSELNLSSLELGDSALYFCASSRDLTDTQYFGPGTRLTVL.

Only one count was recorded for this clone. The chain couples TRBV5-6 to TRBJ2-6; tentatively, D is TRBD1 (6 bases). Between the trimmed V and J ends, which lost 2 bases and 0 bases, there was a span of 12 bases. This CDR3 has 17 residues. Germline CDR1 SGHDT, CDR2 YYEEEE. The CDR3: CASSFRQAHSGANVLTF. The CDR3 bases are TGTGCCAGCAGCTTCCGACAGGCACACTCTGGGGCCAACGTCCTGACTTTC.

This rearrangement joins TRBV18 to TRBJ2-6; D may be TRBD1 (5 bases). There are 18 residues in the CDR3. The V end was cut by 1 base, the J end by 1 base, with 14 bases between. Per germline, CDR1 KGHSH and CDR2 LQKENI. The CDR3 DNA reads TGTGCCAGCTCACCACGCTCAGGGCTGGATTCTGGGGCCAACGTCCTGACTTTC. Protein product: CASSPRSGLDSGANVLTF.

The V gene is TRBV12-5, the J gene TRBJ1-5, with D tentatively TRBD1 (6 bases). CDR1 LGHNT and CDR2 FRNRAP come from the germline V gene. Trimming left V 1 base short and J 1 base short, with 11 bases between. There are 16 residues in the CDR3. The CDR3 here is CASGLDWGQSNQPQHF. CDR3 bases: TGTGCTAGTGGTTTGGATTGGGGGCAGAGCAATCAGCCCCAGCATTTT.

The gene calls are TRBV3-1 (or the pseudogene TRBV3-2) and TRBJ1-1; perhaps TRBD1 as D (6 bases). Germline V gene lookup returns CDR1 LGHDT and CDR2 YNNKEL (reference sequence). This CDR3 spans 15 amino acids. Trimming cost V 0 bases and J 6 bases, with 14 bases left between them. The CDR3 DNA is TGTGCCAGCAGCCAAGAAGGAAGGGGGGGACCTGAAGCTTTCTTT. It yields the protein CASSQEGRGGPEAFF.

The genes are TRBV6-6 and TRBJ2-3; D is uncertain. V lost 5 bases to trimming and J lost 8 bases, with 14 bases between them. The CDR3 extends over 13 amino acids. CDR1 is MNHNY and CDR2 is SVGAGI in the germline V gene (reference sequence). CDR3 in DNA: TGTGCCAGCAGTCCTCTCCCCAGAGGTACGCAGTATTTT. Translation: CASSPLPRGTQYF.

This chain joins TRBV5-1 and TRBJ2-1, with 8 bases identical to TRBD1. Germline V CDR1 and CDR2: SGHRS, YFSETQ. Trimming cost V 4 bases and J 9 bases; bases outside gene matches: 9. The CDR3 length is 14 residues. CDR3 coding DNA: TGCGCCAGCAGCGCGCAGGGACAGGACACTGAGCAGTTCTTC. It is translated as CASSAQGQDTEQFF.

V is TRBV10-3 and J is TRBJ1-5, with D tentatively TRBD1 (6 bases). Germline V gives CDR1 ENHRY, CDR2 SYGVKD. V lost 11 bases and J lost 2, with 16 bases in between. The CDR3 consists of 14 residues. The CDR3 DNA follows: TGTGCCTCGAGACAGGATACACGCAATCAGCCCCAGCATTTT. It encodes CASRQDTRNQPQHF.

The rearrangement uses TRBV7-6 and TRBJ2-2; tentatively, D is TRBD2 (6 bases). The germline V and J ends were trimmed by 1 base and 8 bases, with 23 bases remaining between them. In germline, CDR1 is SGHVS, CDR2 FNYEAQ. The CDR3 runs 18 residues. The DNA for the CDR3 is TGTGCCAGCAGCTTAGGGCGCATAAGCGGGTGGCCCGATGGGGAGCTGTTTTTT. Amino acids: CASSLGRISGWPDGELFF.